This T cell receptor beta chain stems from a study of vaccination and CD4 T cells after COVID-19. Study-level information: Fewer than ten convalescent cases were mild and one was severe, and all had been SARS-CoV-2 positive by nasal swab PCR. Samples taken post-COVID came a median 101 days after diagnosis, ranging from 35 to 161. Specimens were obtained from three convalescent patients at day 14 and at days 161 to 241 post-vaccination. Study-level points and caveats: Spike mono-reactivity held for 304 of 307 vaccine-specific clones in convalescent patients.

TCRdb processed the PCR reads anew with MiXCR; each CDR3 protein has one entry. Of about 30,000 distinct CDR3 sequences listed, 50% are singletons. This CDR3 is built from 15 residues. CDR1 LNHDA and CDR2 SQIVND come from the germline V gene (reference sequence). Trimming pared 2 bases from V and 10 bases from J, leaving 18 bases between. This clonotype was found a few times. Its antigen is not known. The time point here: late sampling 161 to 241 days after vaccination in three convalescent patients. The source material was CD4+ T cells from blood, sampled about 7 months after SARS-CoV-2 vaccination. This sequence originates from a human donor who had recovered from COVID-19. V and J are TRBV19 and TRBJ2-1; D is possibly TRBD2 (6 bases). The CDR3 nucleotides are TGTGCCAGTAGTATACCCCCCTTGCCGGGGGTGGAGCAGTTCTTC. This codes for CASSIPPLPGVEQFF.